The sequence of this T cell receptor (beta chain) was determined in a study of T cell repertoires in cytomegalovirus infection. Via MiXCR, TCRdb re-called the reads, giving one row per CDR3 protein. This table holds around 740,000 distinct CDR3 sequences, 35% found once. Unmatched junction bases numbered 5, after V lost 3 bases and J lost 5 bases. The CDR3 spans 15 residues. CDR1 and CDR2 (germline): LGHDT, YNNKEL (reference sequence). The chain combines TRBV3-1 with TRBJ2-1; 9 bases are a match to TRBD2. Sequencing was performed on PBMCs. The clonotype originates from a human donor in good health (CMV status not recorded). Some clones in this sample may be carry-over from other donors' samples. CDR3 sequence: CASSQKTSGHNEQFF. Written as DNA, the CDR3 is TGTGCCAGCAGCCAGAAGACTAGCGGACACAATGAGCAGTTCTTC.